This TCR beta chain is from a study of T cell responses to AZD1222 COVID-19 vaccine. Overall study context: Second-dose recipients at about 4 or about 12 weeks were treated as one pooled group.

The germline gives CDR1 SNHLY, CDR2 FYNNEI. The CDR3 is made up of 14 amino acids. With 6 bases removed from V and 1 base from J, the gap between germline ends came to 13 bases. Using immunoSEQ multiplex PCR, the repertoire was profiled, and TCRdb retains in-frame clones only, with some absent. The profile shows over 65,000 clones, 86% of them singletons. This clone was seen a few times. Antigen unknown. Overall study results and limits: Along spike, vaccine-associated CD4 TCRs were found throughout, with dominance at 160-218 and 743-854. An increase in Spike-specific TCR breadth and depth was observed after two AZD1222 doses. Close to half of all spike-specific TCRs reportedly target regions of the variants that are unmutated.

This sequence originates from an adult in good health. Sequenced material: peripheral blood, taken on day 0 of AZD1222 vaccination. The chain carries TRBV2 and TRBJ2-7; a weak D match, TRBD2 (5 bases). CDR3 nucleotide sequence: TGTGCCAGCAGAGCGAGCGGTTTTTCCTACGAGCAGTACTTC. Its protein is CASRASGFSYEQYF.